This T cell receptor beta chain was identified during a study of cytomegalovirus exposure and HLA in healthy donors. Libraries were prepared by immunoSEQ multiplex PCR; TCRdb keeps only in-frame clonotypes and omits some of them. The sample consists of 150,000 to 200,000 clones, roughly 88% of them appearing once. CDR3 length: 15 residues. Trimming at V came to 3 bases and at J to 2 bases, leaving 3 bases not matched to a gene. Germline-derived CDR1 and CDR2 are SGHRS and YFSETQ. The specimen was PBMCs. V is TRBV5-1 and J is TRBJ2-1; 9 bases agree with TRBD2. This receptor was taken from a woman under 30 in good health and CMV-seronegative. CDR3 DNA: TGCGCCAGCAGCTATCGCGGGGGGGCCTACAATGAGCAGTTCTTC. This translates into CASSYRGGAYNEQFF.